This TCR beta chain was sequenced during a study of T cells in Graves' hyperthyroidism and ophthalmopathy. CDR1 is KGHDR and CDR2 is SFDVKD in the germline V gene. V dropped 4 bases and J dropped 1 base, with 12 bases sitting between them. This CDR3 has 15 amino acids. From RNA transcripts, TCR beta CDR3 regions were amplified. An initial round of RT-PCR targeting the TCR CDR3 relied on the HTBI primer set. One entry per CDR3 protein results from TCRdb running MiXCR on the multiplex PCR reads. The data show around 500,000 distinct CDR3 sequences, roughly 14% seen once. The sample holds many counts of this clonotype.

This clonotype was obtained from a woman in her late teens or twenties with Graves' hyperthyroidism. V is TRBV24-1 and J is TRBJ2-5, with a weak D call TRBD2 (6 bases). Sequencing input: blood. CDR3 in amino acids: CATSDRDLSQETQYF. In DNA, the CDR3 is TGTGCCACCAGTGACCGGGACTTGAGCCAAGAGACCCAGTACTTC.